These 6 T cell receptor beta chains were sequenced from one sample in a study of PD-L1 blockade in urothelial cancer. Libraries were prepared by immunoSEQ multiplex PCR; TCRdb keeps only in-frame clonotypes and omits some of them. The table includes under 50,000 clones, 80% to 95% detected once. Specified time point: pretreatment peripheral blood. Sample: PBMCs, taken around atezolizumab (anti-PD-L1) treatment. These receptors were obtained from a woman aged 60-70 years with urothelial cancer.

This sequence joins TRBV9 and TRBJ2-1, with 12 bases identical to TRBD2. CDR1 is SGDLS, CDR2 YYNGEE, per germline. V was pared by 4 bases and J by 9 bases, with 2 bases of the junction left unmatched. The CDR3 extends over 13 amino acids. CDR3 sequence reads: CASSLTSGSEQFF. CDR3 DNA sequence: TGTGCCAGCAGCCTGACTAGCGGGAGTGAGCAGTTCTTC.

CDR3 loop: CASSVRGATNEKLFF. The CDR3, as DNA: TGTGCCAGCAGTGTTCGGGGAGCAACTAATGAAAAACTGTTTTTT. The chain links TRBV6-1 to TRBJ1-4; D remains ambiguous. Germline lookup yields CDR1 MNHNS and CDR2 SASEGT. V was pared by 4 bases and J by 0 bases, with 9 bases between. The CDR3 is made up of 15 amino acids.

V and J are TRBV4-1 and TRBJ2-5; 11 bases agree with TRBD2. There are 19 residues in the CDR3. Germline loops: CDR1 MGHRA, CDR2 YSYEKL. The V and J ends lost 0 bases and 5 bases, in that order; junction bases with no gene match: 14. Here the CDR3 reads CASSQDSPGTSGSWETQYF. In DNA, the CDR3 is TGCGCCAGCAGCCAAGATTCCCCCGGGACTAGCGGAAGTTGGGAGACCCAGTACTTC.

The CDR3 spells CASSRGRSYNEQFF. The CDR3 DNA reads TGTGCCAGTAGTAGAGGGAGGTCCTACAATGAGCAGTTCTTC. The chain recombines TRBV19 with TRBJ2-1, with D possibly matching TRBD2 (6 bases). Germline values: CDR1 LNHDA, CDR2 SQIVND (reference sequence). This CDR3 contains 14 residues. Deletions cut 4 bases from V and 1 base from J, with 8 bases between.

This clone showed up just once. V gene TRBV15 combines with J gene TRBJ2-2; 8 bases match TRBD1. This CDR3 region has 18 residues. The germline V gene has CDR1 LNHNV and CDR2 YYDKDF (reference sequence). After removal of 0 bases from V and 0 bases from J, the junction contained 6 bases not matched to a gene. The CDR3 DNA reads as TGTGCCACCAGCAGAGATTCTCCCAGGGGGCCGAACACCGGGGAGCTGTTTTTT. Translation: CATSRDSPRGPNTGELFF.

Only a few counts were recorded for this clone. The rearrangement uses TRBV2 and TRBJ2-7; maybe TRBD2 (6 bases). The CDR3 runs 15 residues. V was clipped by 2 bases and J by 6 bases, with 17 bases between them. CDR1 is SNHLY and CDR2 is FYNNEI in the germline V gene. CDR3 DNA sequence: TGTGCCAGCAGTGAAAGACGGACTACCAAACTCGAGCAGTACTTC. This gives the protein CASSERRTTKLEQYF.